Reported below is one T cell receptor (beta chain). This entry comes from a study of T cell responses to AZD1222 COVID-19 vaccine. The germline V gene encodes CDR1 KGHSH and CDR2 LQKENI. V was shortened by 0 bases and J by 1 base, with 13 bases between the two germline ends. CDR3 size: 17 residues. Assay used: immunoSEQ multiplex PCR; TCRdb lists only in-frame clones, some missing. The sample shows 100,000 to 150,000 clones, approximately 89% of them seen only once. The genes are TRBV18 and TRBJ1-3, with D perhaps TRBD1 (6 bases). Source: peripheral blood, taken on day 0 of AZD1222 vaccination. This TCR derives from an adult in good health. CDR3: CASSPPGAARSGNTIYF. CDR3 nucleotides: TGTGCCAGCTCACCACCGGGGGCAGCTCGGTCTGGAAACACCATATATTTT.